The rows below give T cell receptor beta chains drawn from one sample of a study of blood T cells in healthy people across ages. TCRdb re-called the 5' RACE reads with MiXCR, one entry per CDR3 protein. The sample lists approximately 820,000 distinct CDR3 sequences, 44% seen once, with around 21% in the top ten. The sample comprised blood. All receptors derive from a man between 60 and 75 years old in good health. The CDR3 runs from the conserved cysteine through the conserved F or W. A D gene is named only where the DNA matches it firmly. The size of a clone is reported for some rows only, either as once, few or many, or as a class for expanded clones.

d_gene,j_gene,abundance,v_gene,CDR3nt,CDR3aa
TRBD1,TRBJ1-5,.,TRBV11-3,TGTGCCAGCAGCCTGGACAGGCCAAGGCGCCAGCCCCAGCATTTT,CASSLDRPRRQPQHF
.,TRBJ2-3,.,TRBV5-1,TGCGCCAGCAGCTTGGACAGCTCTAGCACAGATACGCAGTATTTT,CASSLDSSSTDTQYF
.,TRBJ2-7,.,TRBV20-1,TGCAGTGCTAGAGATTCGAACCCCCTCCTAGCGATCGACTACAATGAGCAGTACTTC,CSARDSNPLLAIDYNEQYF
.,TRBJ2-5,.,TRBV11-2,TGTGCCAGCAGCGACAGGCCAGGGAGGCAAGAGACCCAGTACTTC,CASSDRPGRQETQYF
.,TRBJ2-5,few,TRBV2,TGTGCCAGCAGGGGGGGCGCTCAAGAGACCCAGTACTTC,CASRGGAQETQYF
TRBD2,TRBJ2-3,few,TRBV20-1,TGCAGTGCCAGCGGGCTAGCGGCCGATACAGATACGCAGTATTTT,CSASGLAADTDTQYF
.,TRBJ1-2,.,TRBV24-1,TGTGCCACCAGTGATGGCCCCGGGGGCGAGTACTATGGCTACACCTTC,CATSDGPGGEYYGYTF
.,TRBJ2-1,few,TRBV7-2,TGTGCCAGCAGCTTCCCCGGTAGTAGGAACAATGAGCAGTTCTTC,CASSFPGSRNNEQFF
.,TRBJ1-1,.,TRBV5-1,TGCGCCAGCAGCTTGCAAGTAGAGTTGAACACTGAAGCTTTCTTT,CASSLQVELNTEAFF
.,TRBJ1-2,many,TRBV7-9,TGTGCCAGCAGTCTGTCCTATGGCTACACCTTC,CASSLSYGYTF
.,TRBJ2-1,.,TRBV28,TGTGCCAGCAGCAACACAGGCGGGATGAACAATGAGCAGTTCTTC,CASSNTGGMNNEQFF
.,TRBJ2-2,.,TRBV7-3,TGTGCCAGCAGCTTTACAGGGACGGGGGAGCTGTTTTTT,CASSFTGTGELFF
.,TRBJ1-4,.,TRBV28,TGTGCCAGCAGTTTCGAAAAAACAGCAACTAATGAAAAACTGTTTTTT,CASSFEKTATNEKLFF
.,TRBJ2-7,.,TRBV6-5,TGTGCCAGCAGTTCCCCCCATGGGGGACCCTACGAGCAGTACTTC,CASSSPHGGPYEQYF
.,TRBJ2-3,few,TRBV6-5,TGTGCCAGCAGTTTCTCGGGTTCCGGCACAGATACGCAGTATTTT,CASSFSGSGTDTQYF
.,TRBJ2-5,few,TRBV4-3,TGCGCCAGCAGCGCCCAACAGCGACACAATGAGCAGTACTTC,CASSAQQRHNEQYF
.,TRBJ2-5,few,TRBV28,TGTGCCAGCAGTCCACGGCGTTGGCAGGGGAACAATGAGCAGTACTTC,CASSPRRWQGNNEQYF
.,TRBJ2-7,few,TRBV27,TGTGCCAGCAGTTTAATCCCAGAAACCTACGAGCAGTACTTC,CASSLIPETYEQYF
TRBD2,TRBJ2-2,.,TRBV7-3,TGTGCCAGCAGCTTAATTCCCGGGGGGGGAAACACCGGGGAGCTGTTTTTT,CASSLIPGGGNTGELFF
.,TRBJ1-2,.,TRBV6-1,TGTGCCAGCAGTGAAGCGCCCGGATTCTATGGCTACACCTTC,CASSEAPGFYGYTF
.,TRBJ1-2,.,TRBV6-5,TGTGCCAGCAAGGGGGGCGCGTCCTATGGCTACACCTTC,CASKGGASYGYTF
.,TRBJ2-5,few,TRBV7-2,TGTGCCAGCAAACATAGGAACCAAGAGACCCAGTACTTC,CASKHRNQETQYF
TRBD1,TRBJ2-3,many,TRBV4-3,TGCGCCAGCAGCCACCCTTCAGAACCCGGGACAGGGGCGGCAGATACGCAGTATTTT,CASSHPSEPGTGAADTQYF
.,TRBJ2-7,many,TRBV3-1,TGTGCCAGCAGCCAAGACACCTACGAGCAGTACTTC,CASSQDTYEQYF
.,TRBJ2-1,.,TRBV3-1,TGTGCCAGCAGCCAAACAAACATAGAGCAGTTCTTC,CASSQTNIEQFF
.,TRBJ2-1,.,TRBV28,TGTGCCAGCAGTTTCAAGGGCTGGAGCTCCTACAATGAGCAGTTCTTC,CASSFKGWSSYNEQFF
TRBD1,TRBJ2-7,many,TRBV6-2/TRBV6-3,TGTGCCAGCAGTCCCGGGACAGTGGTCCCAGAAGAGCAGTACTTC,CASSPGTVVPEEQYF
TRBD1,TRBJ2-1,few,TRBV7-2,TGTGCCAGCAGCTTCGGGGACAGGGTCTTCAATGAGCAGTTCTTC,CASSFGDRVFNEQFF
.,TRBJ2-7,many,TRBV11-2,TGTGCCAGCAGTCCGGACAGCCCCCTCTCCTACGAGCAGTACTTC,CASSPDSPLSYEQYF
TRBD2,TRBJ2-1,few,TRBV30,TGTGCCTGGAGGGGAGGGTCGTCCTACGAGCAGTTCTTC,CAWRGGSSYEQFF
.,TRBJ2-5,.,TRBV11-3,TGTGCCAGCAGCCAGACCTCGCAGACCCAGTACTTC,CASSQTSQTQYF
.,TRBJ2-1,once,TRBV7-2,TGTGCCAGCAGCCCTCCTAGGGGTTGGCAGCCAGAGCAGTTCTTC,CASSPPRGWQPEQFF
.,TRBJ1-5,.,TRBV28,TGTGCCAGCAGTCCTGAGACGGGGTTTAATCAGCCCCAGCATTTT,CASSPETGFNQPQHF
.,TRBJ2-1,.,TRBV27,TGTGCCAGCAGGCCAGGTTCTCGTAACAATGAGCAGTTCTTC,CASRPGSRNNEQFF
.,TRBJ2-7,few,TRBV10-3,TGTGCCAACGCCGGGAGCTCGGAGCAGTACTTC,CANAGSSEQYF
.,TRBJ2-5,few,TRBV7-9,TGTGCCAGCAGCTCTCGGTGGGAGACCCAGTACTTC,CASSSRWETQYF
.,TRBJ2-5,many,TRBV20-1,TGCAGTGCTAGAGATCGGCTAGTCCAAGAGACCCAGTACTTC,CSARDRLVQETQYF
.,TRBJ1-4,.,TRBV9,TGTGCCAGCAGCGTAGGCGGGGGCAATGGCGAAAAACTGTTTTTT,CASSVGGGNGEKLFF
.,TRBJ2-7,.,TRBV4-3,TGCGCCAGCAGCCGAGAAGCAGGGCCCTACGAGCAGTACTTC,CASSREAGPYEQYF
TRBD1,TRBJ1-1,.,TRBV10-3,TGTGCCATCAGCCGACAGGGGGAAGGTGAAGCTTTCTTT,CAISRQGEGEAFF
.,TRBJ2-7,.,TRBV7-9,TGTGCCAGCAGCCCCCCCCGCAGGGTCGAGCAGTACTTC,CASSPPRRVEQYF
TRBD1,TRBJ2-1,.,TRBV29-1,TGCAGCGTTCACCGAGGGGGCCAGGGTGAGCAGTTCTTC,CSVHRGGQGEQFF
.,TRBJ2-5,.,TRBV7-2,TGTGCCAGCAGCGCCCCGGGGCAGGGTGGGAATGAGCAGTACTTC,CASSAPGQGGNEQYF
.,TRBJ2-5,.,TRBV20-1,TGCAGTCCTGCGGGGAGCCAAGAGACCCAGTACTTC,CSPAGSQETQYF
.,TRBJ2-1,few,TRBV20-1,TGCAGTGCTAGCCTAAGAGACAATGAGCAGTTCTTC,CSASLRDNEQFF
.,TRBJ1-2,.,TRBV7-9,TGTGCCAGCAGATTAATGGGGAATCCTGACACCTTC,CASRLMGNPDTF